The rows below give T cell receptor beta chains drawn from one sample of a study of blood T cell repertoires in COVID-19. Clones were sequenced by immunoSEQ multiplex PCR, and TCRdb holds only the in-frame ones, with some missing. This sample has under 250,000 clones; roughly 84% occur once, and the top ten carry 3% to 4.5%. The material sequenced was peripheral blood. These receptors originate from a woman older than 75 with acute or convalescent COVID-19. Both conserved end residues are part of each CDR3. Expanded clones get a size class; other rows say once, few or many, or leave the size out.

abundance	v_gene	j_gene	CDR3aa
-	TRBV3-1/TRBV3-2	TRBJ2-1	CASSQVQGFYNEQFF
-	TRBV6-1	TRBJ2-3	CASSDDRVVDTQYF
-	TRBV7-2	TRBJ1-1	CASSFGGLNTEAFF
-	TRBV27	TRBJ1-2	CASSSRTGGLYGYTF
-	TRBV5-1	TRBJ1-2	CASSFGERGYTF
once	TRBV30	TRBJ2-7	CAWRDPSGGHYEQYF
-	TRBV7-2	TRBJ1-6	CASSLGISGGFSLHF
few	TRBV6-5	TRBJ1-1	CASSLDRQRNTEAFF
-	TRBV28	TRBJ1-4	CATSTGNEKLFF
-	TRBV5-4	TRBJ2-1	CASSDWDRAYSYNEQFF
-	TRBV11-3	TRBJ1-2	CASSSGTLNGYTF
-	TRBV2	TRBJ1-6	CASSEERYNSPLHF
-	TRBV12-3/TRBV12-4	TRBJ1-1	CASNRVGTEAFF
-	TRBV12-3/TRBV12-4	TRBJ2-1	CASSILYPNEQFF
few	TRBV6-6	TRBJ2-1	CASSPSNEQFF
-	TRBV6-5	TRBJ1-1	CASSYGGAPEAFF
-	TRBV21-1	TRBJ1-5	CASSKVKRGAPNGSNQPQHF
-	TRBV7-2	TRBJ2-3	CASRRGSGGLYLTDTQYF
-	TRBV7-8	TRBJ1-6	CASSGIRGSNSPLHF
-	TRBV18	TRBJ2-1	CASSPWAGVVDEQFF
-	TRBV3-1/TRBV3-2	TRBJ1-2	CASSPGQNYGYTF
-	TRBV20-1	TRBJ2-7	CSASPPLTPYEQYF
few	TRBV27	TRBJ1-4	CASSPGGATNEKLFF
-	TRBV16	TRBJ2-5	CASSPGLVGSRAPVSETQYF
few	TRBV7-9	TRBJ1-2	CASSLNSIEWGYTF
-	TRBV6-5	TRBJ1-1	CASTPGGLGTEAFF
few	TRBV12-3/TRBV12-4	TRBJ1-1	CASSFHLDTEAFF
-	TRBV5-6	TRBJ1-3	CASSLERGNTIYF
-	TRBV21-1	TRBJ1-5	CARAGGCQPQHF
-	TRBV10-3	TRBJ1-2	CAIGRAEAGYTF
-	TRBV10-3	TRBJ1-1	CAIRDGGGGYTEAFF
-	TRBV7-6	TRBJ2-1	CASSSVPDWDYNEQFF